The 27 T cell receptor beta chains below were found in one sample sequenced in a study of OX40 agonist ivuxolimab in advanced cancers. The table came from immunoSEQ multiplex PCR; TCRdb's copy has only in-frame clones and leaves some out. The table lists tens of thousands of clones, 80% to 90% of them singletons. The source was CD4+ or CD8+ T cells sorted from blood, collected in a trial of the OX40 agonist ivuxolimab. Receptor source: an adult with an advanced solid tumor such as melanoma, head and neck, liver or kidney cancer.

V and J are TRBV7-2 and TRBJ1-1; a possible D gene is TRBD1 (5 bases). Germline CDR1 and CDR2: SGHTA and FQGNSA. The CDR3 runs to 14 residues. Trimming pared 1 base from V and 5 bases from J, leaving 11 bases between. CDR3 loop: CASSLVWGETEAFF. As DNA, the CDR3 is TGTGCCAGCAGCTTAGTTTGGGGGGAAACTGAAGCTTTCTTT.

This clone occurred once. The rearrangement joins TRBV7-9 to TRBJ1-6; D unclear. The CDR3 has 18 amino acids. Trimming pared 5 bases from V and 3 bases from J, leaving 20 bases between. Germline V gene sequence: CDR1 SEHNR, CDR2 FQNEAQ (reference sequence). The CDR3 DNA reads as TGTGCCAGCAGCGGAAAGAACCAGGACCCCATCTATAATTCACCCCTCCACTTT. Translated: CASSGKNQDPIYNSPLHF.

The chain couples TRBV25-1 to TRBJ2-5, with 8 nucleotides matching TRBD1. The J call may not be correct, given that the DNA end is closer to TRBJ2-7. The CDR3 has 14 amino acids. The germline gives CDR1 MGHDK, CDR2 SYGVNS. The CDR3 DNA reads TGTGCCAGCAGCCACAAAGGGACAGGCTCCGAGCAGTACTTC. Its protein product is CASSHKGTGSEQYF.

The rearrangement uses TRBV5-1 and TRBJ1-2; no definite D call. The germline CDR1 and CDR2 sequences are SGHRS and YFSETQ. Trimming pared 3 bases from V and 6 bases from J, leaving 9 bases between. CDR3 length equals 12 residues. Here the CDR3 reads CASSWAADGYTF. The CDR3 DNA is TGCGCCAGCAGCTGGGCCGCCGATGGCTACACCTTC. Based on the CDR3 plus reference TRBV5-1 and TRBJ1-2, the full variable domain is KAGVTQTPRYLIKTRGQQVTLSCSPISGHRSVSWYQQTPGQGLQFLFEYFSETQRNKGNFPGRFSGRQFSNSRSEMNVSTLELGDSALYLCASSWAADGYTFGSGTRLTVV.

A few counts support this clone. This rearrangement joins TRBV10-3 to TRBJ1-1, with D tentatively TRBD1 (5 bases). Trimming removed 2 bases from V and 5 bases from J, with 12 bases in between. Germline CDR1 and CDR2: ENHRY and SYGVKD. The CDR3 totals 14 residues. CDR3 DNA sequence: TGTGCCATCAGTGAGAATGGGGCAGAGACTGAAGCTTTCTTT. Translation gives CAISENGAETEAFF.

This chain connects TRBV5-1 to TRBJ2-4, with D possibly TRBD2 on 6 matching bases. The CDR3 sequence is 14 residues long. Trimming stripped 4 bases from V and 8 bases from J, with 16 bases between. Germline V gene sequence: CDR1 SGHRS, CDR2 YFSETQ. CDR3 bases: TGCGCCAGCAGCAAACCTAGCGAGGCGGACATTCAGTACTTC. Its protein is CASSKPSEADIQYF.

The chain carries TRBV6-6 and TRBJ1-5, with a tentative D call TRBD1 (5 bases). CDR3 length equals 15 residues. The germline CDR1 and CDR2 sequences are MNHNY and SVGAGI (reference sequence). V shed 6 bases and J shed 6 bases, with 18 bases lying between them. The DNA of the CDR3 is TGTGCCAGCAGCCTTGGACACGGACGGGGTCAGCCCCAGCATTTT. The encoded protein is CASSLGHGRGQPQHF.

The V and J genes are TRBV5-1 and TRBJ2-1; 12 bases are a match to TRBD2. After removal of 4 bases from V and 8 bases from J, the junction contained 4 bases not matched to a gene. Germline CDR1 and CDR2: SGHRS and YFSETQ. The CDR3 sequence is 14 residues long. The CDR3 DNA follows: TGCGCCAGCAGCATGACTAGCGGGGGATATGAGCAGTTCTTC. It yields the protein CASSMTSGGYEQFF.

This clone was recorded a few times. The genes are TRBV13 and TRBJ2-7; 7 bases agree with TRBD1. The V gene's germline CDR1 is PRHDT and CDR2 FYEKMQ (reference sequence). The CDR3 contains 17 residues. J gave up 0 bases and V 5 bases, and 13 bases lay outside the gene matches. CDR3 loop: CASSPIPRTGSSYEQYF. As DNA, the CDR3 is TGTGCCAGCAGCCCCATCCCCAGGACAGGAAGCTCCTACGAGCAGTACTTC.

V and J are TRBV5-1 and TRBJ1-3, with a weak D call TRBD1 (6 bases). Germline V lookup: CDR1 SGHRS, CDR2 YFSETQ. V was shortened by 3 bases and J by 2 bases, with 9 bases between the two germline ends. The CDR3 spans 14 residues. As DNA, the CDR3 is TGCGCCAGCAGCTCTGGGGGCCCTGGAAACACCATATATTTT. It specifies CASSSGGPGNTIYF.

The chain is built from TRBV5-1 and TRBJ2-7, with 10 bases aligning to TRBD2. V gave up 0 bases and J gave up 4 bases; unmatched junction bases: 7. Germline V gives CDR1 SGHRS, CDR2 YFSETQ. The CDR3 spans 16 residues. The CDR3 DNA follows: TGCGCCAGCAGCTTGGACCCTGGTAGCGGGAGGTACGAGCAGTACTTC. Protein product: CASSLDPGSGRYEQYF.

This chain connects TRBV7-6 to TRBJ2-1; TRBD2 matches 9 bases. V lost 5 bases to trimming and J lost 8 bases; unmatched junction nucleotides: 10. CDR1 SGHVS and CDR2 FNYEAQ come from the germline V gene. This CDR3 spans 15 amino acids. The DNA for the CDR3 is TGTGCCAGCAGCACCGGTAGCGGGGGTGGGGATGAGCAGTTCTTC. Its translation is CASSTGSGGGDEQFF. The full variable domain, completed using reference TRBV7-6 and TRBJ2-1, is GAGVSQSPRYKVTKRGQDVALRCDPISGHVSLYWYRQALGQGPEFLTYFNYEAQQDKSGLPNDRFSAERPEGSISTLTIQRTEQRDSAMYRCASSTGSGGGDEQFFGPGTRLTVL.

The chain recombines TRBV25-1 with TRBJ2-5; 7 bases map to TRBD2. CDR3 length equals 14 residues. In germline, CDR1 is MGHDK, CDR2 SYGVNS. J lost 5 bases, V lost 2 bases, and 5 bases had no gene match. The CDR3 region is CASSERWGGETQYF. As DNA, the CDR3 is TGTGCCAGCAGTGAACGGTGGGGAGGGGAGACCCAGTACTTC.

The rearrangement joins TRBV27 to TRBJ2-7, with 7 bases matching TRBD2. Trimming cost V 3 bases and J 0 bases; bases outside gene matches: 5. The CDR3 consists of 15 residues. The V gene's germline CDR1 is MNHEY and CDR2 SMNVEV (reference sequence). This chain's CDR3 is CASSFGGGLSYEQYF. CDR3 bases: TGTGCCAGCAGTTTCGGCGGGGGACTCTCCTACGAGCAGTACTTC.

This clone was counted once. This chain uses TRBV9 with TRBJ2-3; D uncertain. V was trimmed by 0 bases and J by 4 bases, leaving 6 bases between them. CDR1 is SGDLS and CDR2 is YYNGEE in the germline V gene. The length of the CDR3 is 13 residues. This chain's CDR3 is CASSVDLADTQYF. Here the CDR3 DNA reads TGTGCCAGCAGCGTAGATTTGGCAGATACGCAGTATTTT. The full variable domain, its missing parts supplied by reference TRBV9 and TRBJ2-3, is DSGVTQTPKHLITATGQRVTLRCSPRSGDLSVYWYQQSLDQGLQFLIQYYNGEERAKGNILERFSAQQFPDLHSELNLSSLELGDSALYFCASSVDLADTQYFGPGTRLTVL.

This clone was seen more than once but under ten times. The chain employs TRBV10-3 and TRBJ1-5; 8 bases agree with TRBD1. The CDR3 totals 13 residues. The junction had 0 bases not matched to a gene; V was cut back by 2 bases and J by 6 bases. CDR1 and CDR2 from the germline V gene are ENHRY and SYGVKD. CDR3 residues: CAISEDRGQPQHF. As DNA, the CDR3 is TGTGCCATCAGTGAGGACAGGGGTCAGCCCCAGCATTTT.

CDR3 nucleotide sequence: TGTGCCAGCAGCTTAAGCGGGAGGGCCGAGTACGAGCAGTACTTC. This encodes CASSLSGRAEYEQYF. This sequence joins TRBV5-5 and TRBJ2-7, with TRBD2 matching 10 bases. V shed 2 bases, J shed 4 bases, and the junction held 6 bases outside the gene matches. The CDR3 consists of 15 residues. Germline CDR1 SGHKS, CDR2 YYEKEE (reference sequence).

The chain joins TRBV2 to TRBJ2-5, with TRBD2 as a possible D gene (7 bases). In germline, CDR1 is SNHLY, CDR2 FYNNEI. The CDR3 loop spans 15 amino acids. Trimming left V 5 bases short and J 2 bases short, with 15 bases between. DNA of the CDR3: TGTGCCAGCAGTTGGGGCGGGGGCGGTCAAGAGACCCAGTACTTC. Amino acid sequence: CASSWGGGGQETQYF.

This clone was observed a handful of times. The genes are TRBV5-1 and TRBJ1-6, with D unclear. The CDR3 runs 13 residues. V was clipped by 4 bases and J by 8 bases, with 10 bases between them. Germline-derived CDR1 and CDR2 are SGHRS and YFSETQ. The DNA for the CDR3 is TGCGCCAGCAGCGTCCAGGTAGATTCACCCCTCCACTTT. The encoded protein is CASSVQVDSPLHF.

The chain recombines TRBV10-3 with TRBJ2-7, with D tentatively TRBD1 or TRBD2 (5 bases each). The CDR3 has 15 residues. Germline assignment: CDR1 ENHRY and CDR2 SYGVKD. With 6 bases removed from V and 6 bases from J, the gap between germline ends came to 21 bases. The CDR3: CAISEQDPPEGEQYF. CDR3 coding DNA: TGTGCCATCAGCGAACAGGACCCCCCTGAGGGCGAGCAGTACTTC.

The chain has TRBV7-9 and TRBJ1-2; D is perhaps TRBD1 (6 bases). Trimming took off 7 bases at V and 2 bases at J, with 11 bases between the two ends. In germline, CDR1 is SEHNR, CDR2 FQNEAQ (reference sequence). This CDR3 is built from 13 residues. CDR3 nucleotide sequence: TGTGCCAGCACCCCAGGACAGAACTATGGCTACACCTTC. It yields the protein CASTPGQNYGYTF.

The rearrangement links TRBV11-2 to TRBJ1-2, with D hard to call. The CDR3 length is 15 residues. Germline V CDR1 and CDR2: SGHAT, FQNNGV. Trimming took 1 base from V and 0 from J, leaving 9 bases between them. CDR3 in amino acids: CASSLGPAANYGYTF. In DNA, the CDR3 is TGTGCCAGCAGCTTAGGTCCCGCGGCTAACTATGGCTACACCTTC.

The chain carries TRBV19 and TRBJ2-2; no definite D call. The length of the CDR3 is 12 residues. CDR1 LNHDA and CDR2 SQIVND come from the germline V gene (reference sequence). The V and J ends lost 5 bases and 7 bases respectively, with 8 bases between them. In nucleotides, the CDR3 is TGTGCCAGTAGTTTGGGTATCGGGGAGCTGTTTTTT. As protein: CASSLGIGELFF.

In its sample, this clone was seen once. Other DNA sequences in the same sample also yield this CDR3. V and J are TRBV5-1 and TRBJ1-1; D is ambiguous. The CDR3 is made up of 13 amino acids. V lost 2 bases and J 2 bases, leaving 7 bases between the germline ends. From germline, CDR1 is SGHRS and CDR2 YFSETQ. The DNA for the CDR3 is TGCGCCAGCAGCTTTGGCGGAAACACTGAAGCTTTCTTT. It yields the protein CASSFGGNTEAFF.

This clone is a singleton in its sample. The chain uses TRBV6-5 and TRBJ1-2; maybe TRBD1 (6 bases). The CDR3 runs 14 residues. Germline assignment: CDR1 MNHEY and CDR2 SVGAGI. V was clipped by 0 bases and J by 6 bases, with 11 bases between them. The chain's CDR3 is CASSYSRGLDGYTF. The CDR3 nucleotides read TGTGCCAGCAGTTACTCGCGGGGGCTGGATGGCTACACCTTC.

The genes are TRBV6-6 and TRBJ1-4, with a tentative D call TRBD1 (6 bases). Germline V gene sequence: CDR1 MNHNY, CDR2 SVGAGI (reference sequence). The CDR3 is 14 residues long. Deletions cut 8 bases from V and 8 bases from J, with 18 bases between. The CDR3: CASGITGRNEKLFF. The DNA for the CDR3 is TGTGCCAGCGGGATAACAGGGAGAAACGAAAAACTGTTTTTT.

The chain is built from TRBV11-2 and TRBJ2-7; D not certain. Per germline, CDR1 SGHAT and CDR2 FQNNGV. V was clipped by 3 bases and J by 0 bases, with 3 bases between them. CDR3 size: 12 residues. The CDR3 nucleotides read TGTGCCAGCAGCTTCTCCTCCTACGAGCAGTACTTC. Protein product: CASSFSSYEQYF. The complete variable domain, with remaining parts taken from reference TRBV11-2 and TRBJ2-7, reads EAGVAQSPRYKIIEKRQSVAFWCNPISGHATLYWYQQILGQGPKLLIQFQNNGVVDDSQLPKDRFSAERLKGVDSTLKIQPAKLEDSAVYLCASSFSSYEQYFGPGTRLTVT.